This T cell receptor (beta chain) was recorded in a study of blood T cell repertoires in COVID-19 (dated by TCRdb to the early 2020s). With respect to the entire study: The collaborator samples originated in the United States, Italy and Spain and spanned the acute and convalescent phases of COVID-19. The prospective study material was composed of cDNA or gDNA derived from T cells, B-cell-depleted T cells, or PBMCs. The dataset comprised deeply sampled blood TCRbeta repertoires from subjects exposed to, actively infected with, or recovered from COVID-19. The repertoires were released in a freely available public database meant as a resource for research on the immune response to SARS-CoV-2. The samples were drawn from two sources: the first 160 participants of the ongoing ImmuneRACE study, and 950 to 1,500 subjects contributed by 6 global collaborators. Nearly every sample came with metadata listing a de-identified subject ID, COVID-19 status, age in years and sex. Where HLA class I and class II types were available, the types were taken from metadata supplied by the sample provider, not from assay-based typing.

What the authors observed across the whole study: The amount of clinical and demographic metadata varied by source and participant and was provided uncurated.

Each collaborating institution followed its own protocols to collect whole blood in K2EDTA tubes. For TCRbeta analysis, collaborators shipped samples in one of three forms: frozen whole blood, isolated PBMCs, or DNA extracted from either of those sample types. On this clone itself: Its antigen remains undetermined. No quality values exist for individual bases; no much larger clone is one base distant.

TCRbeta CDR3 regions were amplified from genomic DNA by means of the immunoSEQ Assay, a bias-controlled multiplex PCR. The authors processed their data as follows. The number of nucleated cells in each sample was estimated from the amplification of reference gene primers within the assay. To quantify the absolute abundance of each unique TCRbeta CDR3 rearrangement, sequence reads were collapsed and filtered. For each sample, productive Simpson clonality was calculated as the square root of Simpson's diversity index over productive rearrangements. TCRdb provides this immuneACCESS table in a form limited to in-frame rearrangements. Some clones are lacking; in checked studies, under half of them reflect an unresolved V gene, and why the rest are absent is not known. V, J and clone size are taken as reported in that table, and D and trimming were inferred from the DNA itself. The sample table lists roughly 150,000 clones, about 85% of them with a count of one. Around 2.5% of the sample rests with the top ten.

The CDR3 covers 14 residues, taking in both the cysteine and the phenylalanine. Kept here is only the CDR3 DNA, which spans 42 bases and is read in frame from base 1. Based on the germline V gene, the CDR1 and CDR2 sequences are MNHEY and SVGAGI. A distance of 21 bases separates the germline ends of V and J, which lose 8 bases and 8 bases respectively. The specimen was peripheral blood. The clonotype comes from a woman aged 70-85 years with acute or convalescent COVID-19. The rearrangement combines TRBV6-5 with TRBJ1-2; the D region possibly corresponds to TRBD1 (5 bases align). Read as DNA, the sequence is TGTGCCAGCGGGAACAGGCTTAGGGGTGGGGGCTACACCTTC. It encodes CASGNRLRGGGYTF.